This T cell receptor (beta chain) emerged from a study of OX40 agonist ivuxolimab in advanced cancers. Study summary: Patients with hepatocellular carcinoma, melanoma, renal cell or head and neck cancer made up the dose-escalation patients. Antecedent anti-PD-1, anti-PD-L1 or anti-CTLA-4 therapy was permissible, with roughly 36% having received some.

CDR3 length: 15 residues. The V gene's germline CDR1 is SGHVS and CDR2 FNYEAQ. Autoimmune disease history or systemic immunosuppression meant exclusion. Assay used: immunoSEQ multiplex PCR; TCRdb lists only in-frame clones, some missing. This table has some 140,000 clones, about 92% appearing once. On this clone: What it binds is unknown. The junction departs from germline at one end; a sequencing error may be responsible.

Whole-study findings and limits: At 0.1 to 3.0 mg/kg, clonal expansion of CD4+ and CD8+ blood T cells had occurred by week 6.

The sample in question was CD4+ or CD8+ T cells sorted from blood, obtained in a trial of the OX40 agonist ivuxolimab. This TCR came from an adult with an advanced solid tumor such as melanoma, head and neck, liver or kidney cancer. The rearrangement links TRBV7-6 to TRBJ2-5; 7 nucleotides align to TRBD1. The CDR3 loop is CASSPYGTEKETQYF. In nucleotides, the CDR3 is TGCGCCAGCAGCCCCTACGGGACAGAGAAAGAGACCCAGTACTTC. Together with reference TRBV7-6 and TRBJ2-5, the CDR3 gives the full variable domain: GAGVSQSPRYKVTKRGQDVALRCDPISGHVSLYWYRQALGQGPEFLTYFNYEAQQDKSGLPNDRFSAERPEGSISTLTIQRTEQRDSAMYRCASSPYGTEKETQYFGPGTRLLVL.